This T cell receptor (beta chain) was recorded in a study of blood T cell repertoires in COVID-19. At the level of the study: COVID-19 samples, acute and convalescent, were from the United States, Italy and Spain. From T cells, B-cell-depleted T cells, or PBMCs came the material, which was cDNA or gDNA.

The CDR3 is 17 amino acids. V was pared by 3 bases and J by 3 bases, with 9 bases of the junction left unmatched. Germline loops: CDR1 KGHDR, CDR2 SFDVKD. Original processing methods: Counts of nucleated cells, estimated from reference gene primer amplification, were obtained. The assay was immunoSEQ multiplex PCR, and TCRdb's table has in-frame clones only and misses some. The DNA gave D and trimming, while V, J and clone size come from that table. The table shows 200,000 to 250,000 clones, with 80% occurring only once. The rearrangement joins TRBV24-1 to TRBJ2-1; TRBD1 matches at 8 bases. The sample comprised peripheral blood. The TCR sequence derives from a human donor in a cohort sampled during active COVID-19. The CDR3, as DNA: TGTGCCACCAGTGATCCCCGACAGGGGAATATCTACAATGAGCAGTTCTTC. Amino acids: CATSDPRQGNIYNEQFF.